The 24 T cell receptor beta chains below were found in one sample sequenced in a study of Graves' ophthalmopathy and Graves' hyperthyroidism. Scientists amplified the TCR beta CDR3 regions from RNA transcripts. Second-round multiplex PCR came after a first-round RT-PCR that employed HTBI primers. TCRdb re-called the multiplex PCR reads with MiXCR, one entry per CDR3 protein. The data show about 590,000 distinct CDR3 sequences, 35% to 40% seen once. Sequenced material: peripheral blood or thyroid tissue (not recorded which). These receptors all stem from an adult man with Graves' hyperthyroidism.

This clonotype was observed at least ten times. J is TRBJ2-2 and V is TRBV20-1; the D is unclear. The CDR3 loop spans 13 amino acids. With 3 bases removed from V and 4 bases from J, the gap between germline ends came to 9 bases. Germline V gene lookup returns CDR1 DFQATT and CDR2 SNEGSKA (reference sequence). The CDR3 sequence is CSASPSSTGELFF. For the CDR3, the DNA is TGCAGTGCTAGTCCTAGTTCCACCGGGGAGCTGTTTTTT.

V gene TRBV12-5 combines with J gene TRBJ1-3, with D uncertain. CDR3 length: 15 residues. Trimming took 4 bases from V and 8 from J, leaving 18 bases between them. Germline CDR1 reads LGHNT; CDR2 reads FRNRAP. CDR3 region: CASGYWTARRDTIYF. Written as DNA, the CDR3 is TGTGCTAGTGGTTACTGGACGGCACGCCGGGACACCATATATTTT.

The J gene is TRBJ2-7, the V gene TRBV3-1; D is ambiguous. V was clipped by 1 base and J by 0 bases, with 10 bases between them. CDR3 size: 15 residues. Germline loops: CDR1 LGHDT, CDR2 YNNKEL (reference sequence). The CDR3 protein is CASSQVRSSSYEQYF. The DNA of the CDR3 is TGTGCCAGCAGCCAAGTACGGTCGAGCTCCTACGAGCAGTACTTC.

The chain uses TRBV29-1 and TRBJ1-2; a possible D gene is TRBD1 (6 bases). CDR3 length equals 11 residues. The germline gives CDR1 SQVTM, CDR2 ANQGSEA. The CDR3 loop is CSYDRSSGYTF. For the CDR3, the DNA is TGCAGTTACGACAGGTCCAGCGGCTACACCTTC.

This clonotype was recorded once. This sequence joins TRBV5-4 and TRBJ1-1; D is unresolved. The ends were cut back, 2 bases at V and 6 bases at J, with 17 bases in the middle. Germline CDR1 and CDR2: SGHNT and YYREEE (reference sequence). This CDR3 is 15 amino acids long. CDR3: CASSFKIHAGAEAFF. In DNA, the CDR3 is TGTGCCAGCAGCTTTAAGATCCATGCCGGGGCTGAAGCTTTCTTT.

Ten or more counts support this clonotype. The rearrangement joins TRBV24-1 to TRBJ2-1; D not resolved. This CDR3 is 12 amino acids long. Germline lookup yields CDR1 KGHDR and CDR2 SFDVKD. Trimming pared 0 bases from V and 12 bases from J, leaving 8 bases between. Written as DNA, the CDR3 is TGTGCCACCAGTGATTTGGTGTCGGTGCAGTTCTTC. Protein: CATSDLVSVQFF.

This clonotype was seen only a few times. The chain recombines TRBV27 with TRBJ1-5, with D unclear. The V gene lost 2 bases and the J gene lost 4 bases, with 6 bases spanning the gap. Germline loops: CDR1 MNHEY, CDR2 SMNVEV (reference sequence). The CDR3 has 13 amino acids. The CDR3 reads CASSLLRNQPQHF. DNA for the CDR3: TGTGCCAGCAGTTTACTCAGAAATCAGCCCCAGCATTTT.

This chain connects TRBV7-9 to TRBJ2-2; 10 bases match TRBD1. Germline V gene data show CDR1 as SEHNR and CDR2 as FQNEAQ (reference sequence). J gave up 6 bases and V 11 bases, and 3 bases lay outside the gene matches. The CDR3 is made up of 12 amino acids. CDR3: CASDRGPGELFF. The CDR3 DNA reads TGTGCCTCCGACAGGGGGCCCGGGGAGCTGTTTTTT.

Points on this clonotype: The conserved final phenylalanine or tryptophan is absent from the CDR3, which likely points to a read error. The chain combines TRBV7-9 with TRBJ2-5; D assignment may be TRBD1 or TRBD2 (6 bases each). V was clipped by 5 bases and J by 2 bases, with 12 bases between them. The length of the CDR3 is 14 residues. The V gene's germline CDR1 is SEHNR and CDR2 FQNEAQ (reference sequence). CDR3 protein: CASSKGGPQETQYL. Written as DNA, the CDR3 is TGTGCCAGCAGCAAGGGGGGCCCGCAAGAGACCCAGTACCTC.

V is TRBV7-2 and J is TRBJ2-7, with TRBD2 as a possible D gene (5 bases). The DNA matches TRBJ2-1 better at its end, which makes the J call doubtful. The CDR3 length is 15 residues. CDR1 and CDR2 (germline): SGHTA, FQGNSA. The CDR3 DNA follows: TGTGCCAGCAGCCGTAGCGCAAGCTCCTACAATGAGCAGTTCTTC. This gives the protein CASSRSASSYNEQFF.

This sequence joins TRBV7-9 and TRBJ1-6; D not certain. The V end lost 5 bases, the J end lost 8 bases, and 10 bases lay between the germline ends. In germline, CDR1 is SEHNR, CDR2 FQNEAQ (reference sequence). The CDR3 runs to 13 residues. The CDR3 sequence is CASSLSTDSPLHF. The DNA of the CDR3 is TGTGCCAGCAGCCTAAGCACCGATTCACCCCTCCACTTT.

This clonotype has a count of ten or more. The genes are TRBV19 and TRBJ1-5, with D perhaps matching TRBD1 (5 bases). Trimming cost V 2 bases and J 7 bases, with 15 bases left between them. Germline loops: CDR1 LNHDA, CDR2 SQIVND (reference sequence). This CDR3 is 15 amino acids long. The CDR3 DNA reads TGTGCCAGTAGTATAAGAGTTGGGAGGGGCCAGCCCCAGCATTTT. Its protein is CASSIRVGRGQPQHF.

In its sample, this clonotype was seen a few times. V and J are TRBV27 and TRBJ2-5; TRBD1 matches at 9 bases. V was pared by 6 bases and J by 3 bases, with 8 bases of the junction left unmatched. The CDR3 is 15 residues long. The germline V gene encodes CDR1 MNHEY and CDR2 SMNVEV (reference sequence). In DNA, the CDR3 is TGTGCCAGCAGACGCCCCCGGGACAGGGAAGAGACCCAGTACTTC. Translated, it gives CASRRPRDREETQYF.

This clonotype has ten or more counts. The chain is built from TRBV11-2 and TRBJ2-1, with D perhaps matching TRBD1 or TRBD2 (5 bases each). The germline gives CDR1 SGHAT, CDR2 FQNNGV. This CDR3 spans 15 amino acids. The ends were cut back, 6 bases at V and 1 base at J, with 13 bases in the middle. CDR3 sequence: CASRKLGVSYNEQFF. As DNA, the CDR3 is TGTGCCAGCAGGAAACTAGGGGTATCCTACAATGAGCAGTTCTTC.

This clonotype occurred a few times. V usage is TRBV7-8 and J usage is TRBJ2-5; D ambiguous. CDR3 length equals 14 residues. Germline V lookup: CDR1 SGHVS, CDR2 FQNEAQ. The V end was cut by 5 bases, the J end by 2 bases, with 12 bases between. In DNA form, the CDR3 reads TGTGCCAGCAGCCCTCGGCTTAGTCAAGAGACCCAGTACTTC. Translation: CASSPRLSQETQYF.

V gene TRBV29-1 combines with J gene TRBJ2-7; D remains unclear. With the DNA end fitting TRBJ1-1 better, the J assignment may be wrong. This CDR3 spans 14 amino acids. The germline V gene encodes CDR1 SQVTM and CDR2 ANQGSEA. The CDR3 DNA follows: TGCAGCGTTGAGGAGACGGGAATGAACACTGAAGCTTTCTTT. This gives the protein CSVEETGMNTEAFF.

This clonotype was detected a few times. The chain links TRBV19 to TRBJ2-7, with D tentatively TRBD2 (6 bases). Germline assignment: CDR1 LNHDA and CDR2 SQIVND (reference sequence). V lost 9 bases, J lost 2 bases, and 17 bases lay in between. This CDR3 is 14 amino acids long. The CDR3 nucleotides are TGTGCCAGCAGCTTGCCCGGGAGCGCCTACGAGCAGTACTTC. It is translated as CASSLPGSAYEQYF.

The V and J genes are TRBV20-1 and TRBJ2-3, with D perhaps matching TRBD2 (6 bases). Per the germline V gene, CDR1 is DFQATT and CDR2 is SNEGSKA (reference sequence). The CDR3 loop spans 15 amino acids. V shed 4 bases and J shed 0 bases, with 14 bases lying between them. DNA for the CDR3: TGCAGTGCTATATCGCGGGACTTTAGCACAGATACGCAGTATTTT. Translating it yields CSAISRDFSTDTQYF.

This clonotype was observed many times. The chain joins TRBV7-9 to TRBJ1-2; TRBD1 is a possible D gene (6 bases). The CDR3 totals 12 residues. Germline V lookup: CDR1 SEHNR, CDR2 FQNEAQ (reference sequence). Trimming stripped 3 bases from V and 4 bases from J, with 6 bases between. CDR3 sequence reads: CASSLDSYGYTF. The CDR3 nucleotides are TGTGCCAGCAGCTTGGACAGCTATGGCTACACCTTC.

This clonotype was picked up many times. The gene calls are TRBV20-1 and TRBJ2-7, with D uncertain. Germline V gene sequence: CDR1 DFQATT, CDR2 SNEGSKA (reference sequence). There are 14 residues in the CDR3. V was shortened by 2 bases and J by 3 bases, with 14 bases between the two germline ends. The CDR3 loop reads CSARSPTANYEQYF. The CDR3 nucleotides read TGCAGTGCTAGATCCCCGACGGCGAACTACGAGCAGTACTTC.

This sequence joins TRBV7-9 and TRBJ2-1, with a possible D match to TRBD1 (5 bases). The CDR3 totals 13 residues. Deletions cut 8 bases from V and 6 bases from J, with 14 bases between. CDR1 is SEHNR and CDR2 is FQNEAQ in the germline V gene (reference sequence). CDR3 region: CASGSVDINEQFF. The CDR3 DNA is TGTGCCAGCGGATCGGTGGACATCAATGAGCAGTTCTTC.

This clonotype has ten or more counts. The V gene is TRBV2, the J gene TRBJ1-1, with no clear D. V lost 9 bases to trimming and J lost 0 bases, with 5 bases between them. The CDR3 runs to 11 residues. CDR1 is SNHLY, CDR2 FYNNEI, per germline. Here the CDR3 DNA reads TGTGCCAGTCCTTTGAACACTGAAGCTTTCTTT. As protein: CASPLNTEAFF.

This clonotype was found many times. This chain connects TRBV20-1 to TRBJ1-1, with 10 bases that match TRBD1. With V trimmed by 5 bases and J by 9 bases, 6 bases remained unmatched. The CDR3 totals 12 residues. Germline assignment: CDR1 DFQATT and CDR2 SNEGSKA (reference sequence). CDR3 in amino acids: CSASGTGDKAFF. CDR3 bases: TGCAGTGCTTCCGGGACAGGGGATAAAGCTTTCTTT.

This clonotype occurred a few times. The J gene is TRBJ2-7, the V gene TRBV27, with 10 bases that match TRBD1. Germline V gene data show CDR1 as MNHEY and CDR2 as SMNVEV (reference sequence). Trimming at V came to 1 base and at J to 5 bases, leaving 2 bases not matched to a gene. The CDR3 loop spans 14 amino acids. Here the CDR3 DNA reads TGTGCCAGCAGTTTATACGGACAGGGGGACGAGCAGTACTTC. This translates into CASSLYGQGDEQYF.